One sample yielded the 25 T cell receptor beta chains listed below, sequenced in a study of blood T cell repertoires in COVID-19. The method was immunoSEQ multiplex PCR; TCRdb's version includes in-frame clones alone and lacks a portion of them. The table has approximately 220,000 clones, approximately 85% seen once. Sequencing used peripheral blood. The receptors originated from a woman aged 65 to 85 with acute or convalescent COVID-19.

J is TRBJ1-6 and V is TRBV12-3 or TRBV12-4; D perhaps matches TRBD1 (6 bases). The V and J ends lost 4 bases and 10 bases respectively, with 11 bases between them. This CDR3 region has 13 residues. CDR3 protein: CASSSSQGSPLHF. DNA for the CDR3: TGTGCCAGCAGTTCATCCCAGGGGTCACCCCTCCACTTT.

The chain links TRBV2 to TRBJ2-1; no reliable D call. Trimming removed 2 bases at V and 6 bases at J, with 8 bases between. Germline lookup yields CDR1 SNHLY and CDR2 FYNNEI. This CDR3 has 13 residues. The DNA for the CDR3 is TGTGCCAGCAGTGAACACTCGATCAATGAGCAGTTCTTC. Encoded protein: CASSEHSINEQFF.

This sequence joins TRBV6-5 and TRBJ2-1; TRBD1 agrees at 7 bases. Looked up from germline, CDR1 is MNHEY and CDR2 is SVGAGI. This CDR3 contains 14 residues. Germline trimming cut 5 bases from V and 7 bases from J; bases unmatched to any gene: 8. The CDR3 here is CASSRGSGGNEQFF. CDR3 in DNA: TGTGCCAGCAGTAGGGGGTCAGGGGGAAATGAGCAGTTCTTC.

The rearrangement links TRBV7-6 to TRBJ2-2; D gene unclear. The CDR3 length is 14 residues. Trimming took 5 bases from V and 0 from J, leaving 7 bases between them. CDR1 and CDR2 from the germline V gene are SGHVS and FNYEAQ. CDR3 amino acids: CASSGLSNTGELFF. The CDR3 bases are TGTGCCAGCAGCGGGCTGTCGAACACCGGGGAGCTGTTTTTT.

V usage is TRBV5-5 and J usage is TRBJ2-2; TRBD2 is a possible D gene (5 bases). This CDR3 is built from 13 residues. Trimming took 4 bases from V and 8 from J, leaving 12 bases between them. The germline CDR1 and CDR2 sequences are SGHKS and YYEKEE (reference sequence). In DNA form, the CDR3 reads TGTGCCAGCAGCCTTTCGACTACTGGGGAGCTGTTTTTT. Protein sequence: CASSLSTTGELFF.

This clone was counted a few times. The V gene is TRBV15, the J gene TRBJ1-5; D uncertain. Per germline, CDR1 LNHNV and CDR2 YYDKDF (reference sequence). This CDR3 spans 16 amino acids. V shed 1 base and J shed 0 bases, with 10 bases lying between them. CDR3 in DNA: TGTGCCACCAGCAGAGTAAGGCCAGGTAGCAATCAGCCCCAGCATTTT. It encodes CATSRVRPGSNQPQHF.

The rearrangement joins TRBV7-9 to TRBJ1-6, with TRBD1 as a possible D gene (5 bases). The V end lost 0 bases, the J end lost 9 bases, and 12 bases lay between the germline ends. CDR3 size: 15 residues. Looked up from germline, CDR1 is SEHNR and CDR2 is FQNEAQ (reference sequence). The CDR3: CASSLAGPDGSPLHF. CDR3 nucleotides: TGTGCCAGCAGCTTAGCGGGGCCGGACGGTTCACCCCTCCACTTT.

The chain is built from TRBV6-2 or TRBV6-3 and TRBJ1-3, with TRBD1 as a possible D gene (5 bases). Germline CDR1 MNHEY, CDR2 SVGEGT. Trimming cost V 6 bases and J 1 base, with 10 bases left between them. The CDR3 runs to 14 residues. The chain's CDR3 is CASSRSGSGNTIYF. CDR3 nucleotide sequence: TGTGCCAGCAGCCGGTCAGGGTCTGGAAACACCATATATTTT.

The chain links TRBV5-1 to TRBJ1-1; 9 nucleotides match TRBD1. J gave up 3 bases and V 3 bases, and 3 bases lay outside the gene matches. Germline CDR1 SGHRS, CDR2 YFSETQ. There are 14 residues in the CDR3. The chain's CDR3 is CASSWGQGHTEAFF. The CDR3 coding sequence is TGCGCCAGCAGCTGGGGACAGGGACACACTGAAGCTTTCTTT.

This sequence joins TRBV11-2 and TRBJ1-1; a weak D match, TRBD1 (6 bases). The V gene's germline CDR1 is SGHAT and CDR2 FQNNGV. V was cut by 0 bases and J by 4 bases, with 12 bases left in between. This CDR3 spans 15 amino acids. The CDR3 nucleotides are TGTGCCAGCAGCTTAGATCGGGGGGCTGCCACTGAAGCTTTCTTT. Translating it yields CASSLDRGAATEAFF.

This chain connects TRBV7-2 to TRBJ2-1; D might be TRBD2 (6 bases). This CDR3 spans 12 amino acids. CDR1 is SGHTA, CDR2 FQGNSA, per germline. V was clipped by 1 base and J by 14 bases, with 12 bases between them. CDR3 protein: CASSLGGASEFF. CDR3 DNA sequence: TGTGCCAGCAGCTTAGGCGGGGCTTCCGAGTTCTTC.

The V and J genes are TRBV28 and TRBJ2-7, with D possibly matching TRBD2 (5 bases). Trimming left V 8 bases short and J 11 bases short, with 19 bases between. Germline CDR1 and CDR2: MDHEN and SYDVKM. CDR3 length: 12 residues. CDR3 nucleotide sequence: TGTGCCAGCGGATCCTCTAGCCTGGGAAAGTACTTC. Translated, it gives CASGSSSLGKYF.

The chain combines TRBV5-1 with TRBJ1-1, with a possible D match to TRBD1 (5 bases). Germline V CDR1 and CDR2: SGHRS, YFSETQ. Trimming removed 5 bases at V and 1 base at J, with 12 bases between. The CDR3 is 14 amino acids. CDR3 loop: CASRMGPANTEAFF. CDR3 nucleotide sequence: TGCGCCAGCAGGATGGGGCCCGCGAACACTGAAGCTTTCTTT.

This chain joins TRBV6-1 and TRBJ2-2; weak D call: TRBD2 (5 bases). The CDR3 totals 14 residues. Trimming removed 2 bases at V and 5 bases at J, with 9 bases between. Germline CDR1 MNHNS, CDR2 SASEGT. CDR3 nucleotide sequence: TGTGCCAGCAGTGAATTGTCGGGGACCGGGGAGCTGTTTTTT. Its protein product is CASSELSGTGELFF.

The CDR3 nucleotides are TGTGCCAGTAGTATCCTGGGACAGGGGAACGAGCAGTACTTC. This sequence encodes CASSILGQGNEQYF. This rearrangement joins TRBV19 to TRBJ2-7; 10 bases map to TRBD1. CDR3 length equals 14 residues. Trimming removed 3 bases from V and 5 bases from J; junction bases left unmatched: 4. The V gene's germline CDR1 is LNHDA and CDR2 SQIVND (reference sequence).

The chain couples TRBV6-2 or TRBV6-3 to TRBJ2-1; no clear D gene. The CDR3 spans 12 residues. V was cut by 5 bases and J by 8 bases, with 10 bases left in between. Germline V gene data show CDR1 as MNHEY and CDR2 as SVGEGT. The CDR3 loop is CASSTVGYEQFF. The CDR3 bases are TGTGCCAGCAGTACGGTTGGTTATGAGCAGTTCTTC.

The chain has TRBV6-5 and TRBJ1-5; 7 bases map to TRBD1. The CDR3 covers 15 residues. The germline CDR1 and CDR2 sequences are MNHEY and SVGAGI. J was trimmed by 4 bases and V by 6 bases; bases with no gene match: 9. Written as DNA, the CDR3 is TGTGCCAGCAGCCCAAACAGGGGTCGGAATCAGCCCCAGCATTTT. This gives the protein CASSPNRGRNQPQHF.

The CDR3 sequence: CASSLEQGRTNEKLFF. CDR3 DNA: TGTGCCAGCAGCTTAGAACAGGGGCGTACTAATGAAAAACTGTTTTTT. The chain is built from TRBV7-2 and TRBJ1-4; 7 nucleotides line up with TRBD1. The length of the CDR3 is 16 residues. Germline V gene sequence: CDR1 SGHTA, CDR2 FQGNSA. V shed 1 base and J 2 bases; nucleotides not matched to a gene: 4.

CDR3 region: CASSLLRSTGEEYGYTF. In nucleotides, the CDR3 is TGCGCCAGCAGCTTGCTCCGGTCGACAGGGGAAGAATATGGCTACACCTTC. This chain joins TRBV5-1 and TRBJ1-2, with TRBD1 matching 8 bases. CDR1 SGHRS and CDR2 YFSETQ come from the germline V gene. V trimming: 1 base; J trimming: 5 bases; junction bases outside the gene matches: 13. The CDR3 covers 17 residues. The variable domain in full, with the rest retrieved from reference TRBV5-1 and TRBJ1-2, is KAGVTQTPRYLIKTRGQQVTLSCSPISGHRSVSWYQQTPGQGLQFLFEYFSETQRNKGNFPGRFSGRQFSNSRSEMNVSTLELGDSALYLCASSLLRSTGEEYGYTFGSGTRLTVV.

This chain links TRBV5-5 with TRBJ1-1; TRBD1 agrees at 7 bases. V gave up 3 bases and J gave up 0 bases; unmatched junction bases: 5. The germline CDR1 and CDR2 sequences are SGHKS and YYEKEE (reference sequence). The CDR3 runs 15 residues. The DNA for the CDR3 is TGTGCCAGCAGCTCACACAGGGGATTGAACACTGAAGCTTTCTTT. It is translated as CASSSHRGLNTEAFF.

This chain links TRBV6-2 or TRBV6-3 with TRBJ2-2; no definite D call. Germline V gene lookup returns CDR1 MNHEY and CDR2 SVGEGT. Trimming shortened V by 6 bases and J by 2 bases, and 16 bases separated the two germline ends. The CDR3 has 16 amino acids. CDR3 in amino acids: CASSLSGLRNTGELFF. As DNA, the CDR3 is TGTGCCAGCAGCTTATCTGGGCTACGAAACACCGGGGAGCTGTTTTTT.

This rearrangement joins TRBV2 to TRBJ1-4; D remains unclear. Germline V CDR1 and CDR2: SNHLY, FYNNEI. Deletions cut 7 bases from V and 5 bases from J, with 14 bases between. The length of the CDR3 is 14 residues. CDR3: CASTPVWANEKLFF. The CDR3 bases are TGTGCCAGCACCCCCGTCTGGGCCAATGAAAAACTGTTTTTT.

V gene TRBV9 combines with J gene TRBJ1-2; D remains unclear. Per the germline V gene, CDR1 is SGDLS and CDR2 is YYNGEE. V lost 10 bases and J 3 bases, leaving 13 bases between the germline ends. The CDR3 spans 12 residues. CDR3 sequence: CASSQRDYGYTF. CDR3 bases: TGTGCCTCCTCTCAACGGGACTATGGCTACACCTTC.

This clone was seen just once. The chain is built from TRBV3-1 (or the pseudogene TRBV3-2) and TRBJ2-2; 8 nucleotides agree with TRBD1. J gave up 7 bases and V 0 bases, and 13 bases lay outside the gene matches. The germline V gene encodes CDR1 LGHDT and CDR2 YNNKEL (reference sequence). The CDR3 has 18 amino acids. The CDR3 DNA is TGTGCCAGCAGCCAAGAACAAGGCAGGGGGCGGTCCGGCGGGGAGCTGTTTTTT. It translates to CASSQEQGRGRSGGELFF.

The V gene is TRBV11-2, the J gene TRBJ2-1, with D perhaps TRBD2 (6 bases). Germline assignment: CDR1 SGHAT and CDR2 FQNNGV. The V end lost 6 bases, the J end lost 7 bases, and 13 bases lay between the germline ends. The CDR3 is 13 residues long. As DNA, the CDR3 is TGTGCCAGCAGAACGGGACTTCGAAATGAGCAGTTCTTC. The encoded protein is CASRTGLRNEQFF.